The rows below give T cell receptor beta chains drawn from one sample of a study of shared clonotypes between healthy human individuals. Profiling relied on immunoSEQ multiplex PCR, and the TCRdb table lists in-frame clones only, not all of them. The repertoire holds over 400,000 clones, with almost 80% as singletons. The source material was PBMCs. All receptors derive from a woman aged 40-49 years in good health. Some clones in this sample may be carry-over from other donors' samples. The CDR3 runs from the conserved cysteine through the conserved F or W. D genes are given only for firm matches. Rows give clone size only sometimes, using once, few, many, or a class for an expanded clone.

d_gene	j_gene	v_gene	abundance	CDR3nt	CDR3aa
.	TRBJ1-4	TRBV28	.	TGTGCCAGCATGGGGGGTTTTCGGGAAAAACTGTTTTTT	CASMGGFREKLFF
.	TRBJ2-1	TRBV20-1	.	TGCAGTGCTACCTCTTATTATGAGCAGTTCTTC	CSATSYYEQFF
.	TRBJ1-2	TRBV5-1	.	TGCGCCAGCAGCTTGGAGGGTTGGGGGAGCTATGGCTACACCTTC	CASSLEGWGSYGYTF
.	TRBJ1-2	TRBV30	.	TGTGCCTGCGTGGATTTCGTCTATGGCTACACCTTC	CACVDFVYGYTF
.	TRBJ2-6	TRBV5-8	.	TGTGCCAGCAGCTTGGCACGTCTGGCTGGGGCCAACGTCCTGACTTTC	CASSLARLAGANVLTF
TRBD2	TRBJ2-5	TRBV10-1	.	TGCGCCAGCAGTGATGCGGGAGGGCCGAGGGAGACCCAGTACTTC	CASSDAGGPRETQYF
.	TRBJ1-1	TRBV5-1	.	TGCGCCAGCAGCTTGGAGGGCAGAGACACTGAAGCTCTCTTT	CASSLEGRDTEALF
TRBD2	TRBJ2-7	TRBV9	few	TGTGCCAGCAGCGTAGAACTGGGCGGGAGCTCCTACGAGCAGTACTTC	CASSVELGGSSYEQYF
TRBD2	TRBJ2-7	TRBV5-4	.	TGTGCCAGCAGCTTGGCCCAGGCGGGGGCCTACGAGCAGTACTTC	CASSLAQAGAYEQYF
TRBD1	TRBJ2-5	TRBV7-2	.	TGTGCCAGCAGCCCTCGGACAGGGGTTAGCCAAGAGACCCAGTACTTC	CASSPRTGVSQETQYF
.	TRBJ2-5	TRBV29-1	.	TGCAGCGTGGGGTCGGCCGGGAGAGACACCCAGTACTTC	CSVGSAGRDTQYF
TRBD1	TRBJ2-1	TRBV30	.	TGTGCCTGGAGTGTACAGGACAGGGAGTTCTTC	CAWSVQDREFF
TRBD2	TRBJ2-5	TRBV2	.	TGTGCCAGCAGGGGACTAGCGGGAGGTATGGAGACCCAGTACTTC	CASRGLAGGMETQYF
.	TRBJ2-3	TRBV29-1	.	TGCAGCGTAGCCACGACCAGGGGAAGCACAGATACGCAGTATTTT	CSVATTRGSTDTQYF
.	TRBJ2-7	TRBV7-7	.	TGTGCTAGCAGCTTAGCGCTTGGACCAGAGAACGAGCAGTACTTC	CASSLALGPENEQYF
TRBD1	TRBJ1-1	TRBV5-1	few	TGCGCCAGCAGCTACCGGACAGGGGGGGACACTGAAGCTTTCTTT	CASSYRTGGDTEAFF
.	TRBJ2-1	TRBV7-2	.	TGTGCCAGCAGCTCCGGGACTCACAATGAGCAGTTCTTC	CASSSGTHNEQFF
.	TRBJ2-7	TRBV11-3	.	TGTGCCAGCAGCTTAGGGACCGACAGCGAGCAGTACTTC	CASSLGTDSEQYF
.	TRBJ1-1	TRBV27	.	TGTGCCAGCAGTTTAGGGGGGGACACTGAAGCTTTCTTT	CASSLGGDTEAFF
TRBD2	TRBJ2-2	TRBV2	.	TGTGCCAGCTCCGGACAGGGGGGACTAGCGGGACCGAACACCGGGGAGCTGTTTTTT	CASSGQGGLAGPNTGELFF
.	TRBJ2-7	TRBV28	.	TGTGCCAGCAGTCCCGAAATCTACGAGCAGTACTTC	CASSPEIYEQYF
TRBD2	TRBJ2-7	TRBV28	.	TGTGCCAGCAGGGGAGCGGGAGGGCCCTACGAGCAGTACTTC	CASRGAGGPYEQYF
TRBD1	TRBJ2-7	TRBV14	.	TGTGCCAGCAGCCCTTGGGACAGGGGATTTCAGTACTTC	CASSPWDRGFQYF
TRBD1	TRBJ1-5	TRBV19	few	TGTGCCAGTAATAACGACAGGGTATTTCAGCCCCAGCATTTT	CASNNDRVFQPQHF
.	TRBJ2-7	TRBV18	.	TGTGCCAGCTCACCCCAGGAGGGCCTCACCTACGAGCAGTACTTC	CASSPQEGLTYEQYF
.	TRBJ1-5	TRBV19	.	TGTGCCAGTAGTATAAAGGAGTGGTATGGCAATCAGCCCCAGCATTTT	CASSIKEWYGNQPQHF